The clone carrying this T cell receptor beta chain was seen once. The data were taken from a study of shared clonotypes between healthy human individuals. Under the authors' procedure: With immunoSEQ giving junction-only sequences and no quality scores, filtering differed. The repertoire was sequenced with immunoSEQ multiplex PCR; TCRdb's copy has only in-frame clones and lacks some. V, J and clone size reflect that table, while D and trimming were determined from the DNA. The sample records around 700,000 clones, about three quarters being singletons. The CD4+ fraction was divided into a CD45RA+ naive subset and a CD45RA-negative memory subset. J lost 4 bases, V lost 6 bases, and 8 bases had no gene match. CDR1 SNHLY and CDR2 FYNNEI come from the germline V gene. The CDR3 runs to 15 residues.

The sequence derives from a woman aged 25 to 39 in good health. V and J are TRBV2 and TRBJ1-2; TRBD1 agrees at 10 bases. Input material: memory CD4+ T cells sorted from blood. Subset in this sample: CD45RA-negative fraction. The CDR3 DNA is TGTGCCAGCAGGGCAGGGACAGGGGCGTCCTATGGCTACACCTTC. Protein product: CASRAGTGASYGYTF.